This TCR beta chain derives from a study of Ad26.COV2.S vaccination and SARS-CoV-2 variants. Whole-study context: Each vaccinee took Ad26.COV2.S intramuscularly, once or twice 56 days apart.

Treatment noted: some 20 received Ad26.COV2.S at low or high dose, single or two shots; about 5 received placebo; per-sample allocation not given. Vaccine and placebo recipients were sampled on day 63 after the first injection. Vaccination used an Ad26 vector expressing Wuhan-strain SARS-CoV-2 spike. TCRdb's copy holds only in-frame clones and misses some; the assay was immunoSEQ multiplex PCR. This sample has over 350,000 clones; around 85% occur once, and the top ten carry 3.5%. The sequence was collected from a person aged 18-65 years who received the Ad26.COV2.S COVID-19 vaccine or a placebo. The input for sequencing was peripheral blood, taken in a trial of Ad26.COV2.S vaccine versus placebo.

The CDR3 region has the DNA TGTGCCAGCAGCGGAATACAGGGAGGAGACAACTATGGCTACACCTTC. It translates to CASSGIQGGDNYGYTF. The rearrangement links TRBV9 to TRBJ1-2; a possible D gene is TRBD1 (6 bases). This CDR3 region has 16 residues. The ends were cut back, 3 bases at V and 2 bases at J, with 17 bases in the middle. Germline CDR1 reads SGDLS; CDR2 reads YYNGEE.